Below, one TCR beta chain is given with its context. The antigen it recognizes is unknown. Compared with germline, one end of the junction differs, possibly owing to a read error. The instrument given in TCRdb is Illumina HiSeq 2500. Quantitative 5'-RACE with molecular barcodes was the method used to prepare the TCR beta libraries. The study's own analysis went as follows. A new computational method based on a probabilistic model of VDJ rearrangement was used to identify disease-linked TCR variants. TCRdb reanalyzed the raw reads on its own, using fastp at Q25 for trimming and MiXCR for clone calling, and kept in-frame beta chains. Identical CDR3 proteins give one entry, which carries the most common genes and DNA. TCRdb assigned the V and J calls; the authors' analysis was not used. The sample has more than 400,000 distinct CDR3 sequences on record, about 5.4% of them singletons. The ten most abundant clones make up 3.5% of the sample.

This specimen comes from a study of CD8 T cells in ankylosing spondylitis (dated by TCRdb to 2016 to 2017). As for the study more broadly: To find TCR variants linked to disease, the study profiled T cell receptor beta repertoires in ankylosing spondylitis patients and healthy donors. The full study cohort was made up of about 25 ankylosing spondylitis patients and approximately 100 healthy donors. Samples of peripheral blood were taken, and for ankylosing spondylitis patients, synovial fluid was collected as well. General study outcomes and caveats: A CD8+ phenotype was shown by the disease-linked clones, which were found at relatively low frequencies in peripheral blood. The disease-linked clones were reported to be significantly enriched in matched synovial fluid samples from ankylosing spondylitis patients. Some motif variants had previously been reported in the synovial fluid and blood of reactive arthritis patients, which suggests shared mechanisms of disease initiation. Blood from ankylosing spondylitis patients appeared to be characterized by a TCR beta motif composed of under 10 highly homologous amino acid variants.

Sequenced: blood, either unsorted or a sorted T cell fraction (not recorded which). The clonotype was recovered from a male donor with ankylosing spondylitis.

CDR3 loop: CTSSLLGAGELFF. The DNA sequence is given as TGCACCAGCAGCTTGTTAGGGGCCGGGGAGCTGTTTTTT. The chain uses TRBV5-1 and TRBJ2-2; the best D guess is TRBD1, with 5 bases matching. CDR1 and CDR2 are read off the germline V gene as SGHRS and YFSETQ. CDR3 length: 13 amino acids, cysteine to phenylalanine. The DNA shown is the 39-base CDR3, in frame from base 1.